This T cell receptor (beta chain) comes out of a study of blood T cell repertoires in COVID-19. The V gene's germline CDR1 is SGDLS and CDR2 YYNGEE. V dropped 3 bases and J dropped 9; count of bases not matched to a gene: 12. The CDR3 runs to 17 residues. Authors' analysis steps: Estimates of nucleated cell counts were drawn from the amplification of reference gene primers. TCRdb's table, derived via immunoSEQ multiplex PCR, lists solely in-frame clones and lacks some. The V and J calls and the clone size are those of that table, but D and trimming were determined from the DNA. The table includes about 210,000 clones, 80% detected once.

The clonotype originates from a man in his thirties or forties with acute COVID-19. Sequenced input: PBMCs or T cells enriched from blood (not recorded which). V is TRBV9 and J is TRBJ2-1, with 13 bases fitting TRBD2. For the CDR3, the DNA is TGTGCCAGCAGCGAGCACACGACGGGACTAGCGGGATCTGAGCAGTTCTTC. As protein: CASSEHTTGLAGSEQFF. Complete variable domain (other parts from reference TRBV9 and TRBJ2-1): DSGVTQTPKHLITATGQRVTLRCSPRSGDLSVYWYQQSLDQGLQFLIQYYNGEERAKGNILERFSAQQFPDLHSELNLSSLELGDSALYFCASSEHTTGLAGSEQFFGPGTRLTVL.